A selection of T cell receptor beta chains follows, all from one sample in a study of blood T cells in healthy people across ages. MiXCR was run by TCRdb on the 5' RACE reads, yielding one entry per CDR3 protein. Of some 1.5 million distinct CDR3 sequences listed, approximately 30% are singletons. Sequencing was carried out using blood. These TCRs come from a woman aged 30 to 39 in good health. Both conserved end residues are part of each CDR3. A D gene is named only where the DNA matches it firmly. For some rows the clone size is stated as once, few or many, or as a class when expanded; others skip it.

cdr3_nt | cdr3_aa | j_call | v_call | clone_size | d_call
TGCGCCAGCAGCAGCGAGCTAGCCCGGGGGCGAGATACGCAGTATTTT | CASSSELARGRDTQYF | TRBJ2-3 | TRBV5-1 | NA | NA
TGTGCCAGCAGTGAAGAGGTAGCGGCAATACTTGACTACGAGCAGTACTTC | CASSEEVAAILDYEQYF | TRBJ2-7 | TRBV6-1 | NA | NA
TGTGCCAGCAGCAATACTCTTCCGCCCTACGAGCAGTACTTC | CASSNTLPPYEQYF | TRBJ2-7 | TRBV12-3/TRBV12-4 | NA | NA
TGTGCCAGCAGTTCCGACAGGGACGATCAGCCCCAGCATTTT | CASSSDRDDQPQHF | TRBJ1-5 | TRBV12-3/TRBV12-4 | NA | TRBD1
TGTGCCAGCCGAGCGGGAGGGATACAAGAGACCCAGTACTTC | CASRAGGIQETQYF | TRBJ2-5 | TRBV6-6 | NA | TRBD2
TGCAGTGCTTTATCGTCGGGGAACACAGATACGCAGTATTTT | CSALSSGNTDTQYF | TRBJ2-3 | TRBV20-1 | NA | NA
TGCGCCAGCAGCTCGGGACAGGCAAACGAGCAGTACTTC | CASSSGQANEQYF | TRBJ2-7 | TRBV5-1 | NA | TRBD1
TGCAGTGCTAGAAGGGGGCGCGGGCAGCCCCAGCATTTT | CSARRGRGQPQHF | TRBJ1-5 | TRBV20-1 | NA | TRBD1
TGCAGTGCTAGAGATAGGAGCGGGTCCTACAATGAGCAGTTCTTC | CSARDRSGSYNEQFF | TRBJ2-1 | TRBV20-1 | many | NA
TGTGCCAGCAGCTTAGGGCGGTCACCTAGCACAGATACGCAGTATTTT | CASSLGRSPSTDTQYF | TRBJ2-3 | TRBV7-2 | few | NA
TGCGCCAGCAGCCCCGCGGGTAACTATGGCTACACCTTC | CASSPAGNYGYTF | TRBJ1-2 | TRBV5-1 | many | NA
TGCAGTGCCAGACAGGGCATTGGGGAAAAACTGTTTTTT | CSARQGIGEKLFF | TRBJ1-4 | TRBV20-1 | few | TRBD1
TGCAGTGCTAGTGACAAGCATGTCTACAATGAGCAGTTCTTC | CSASDKHVYNEQFF | TRBJ2-1 | TRBV20-1 | NA | NA
TGTGCCAGCAGCTTGGGAGGGACCCTGGAAGGCTACACCTTC | CASSLGGTLEGYTF | TRBJ1-2 | TRBV7-2 | few | NA
TGTGCCAGCAGCTTAGTAGGAAGGCAGTACTTC | CASSLVGRQYF | TRBJ2-4 | TRBV7-2 | few | NA
TGTGCCAGCACCAATGGGGATACGCAGTATTTT | CASTNGDTQYF | TRBJ2-3 | TRBV7-9 | many | NA
TGCGCCAGCAGCTTGGCGGGACGGCATGAGCAGTTCTTC | CASSLAGRHEQFF | TRBJ2-1 | TRBV5-1 | NA | NA
TGTGCCAGCAGTCTGTCGGGACGGGCCGGGGAGGAGCAGTACTTC | CASSLSGRAGEEQYF | TRBJ2-5 | TRBV28 | NA | NA
TGTGCCAGCAGCGAAGGGACAGGGGAAAAACTGTTTTTT | CASSEGTGEKLFF | TRBJ1-4 | TRBV9 | NA | TRBD1
TGTGCCAGCGCCCTCCAACGCGTCTACACCTTC | CASALQRVYTF | TRBJ1-2 | TRBV7-2 | NA | NA
TGTGCTAGTGGTTTGGGGGACAGGGGGTCCAACGAGCAGTACTTC | CASGLGDRGSNEQYF | TRBJ2-7 | TRBV12-5 | few | TRBD1
TGTGCCAGCAGCCCCCCGGGACAGGGACGCAAGCAGTACTTC | CASSPPGQGRKQYF | TRBJ2-7 | TRBV7-2 | many | TRBD1
TGCAGTGCTAGAGATGGTGGCGGGCCAAGTGAGCAGTTCTTC | CSARDGGGPSEQFF | TRBJ2-1 | TRBV20-1 | NA | NA
TGCAGTGCTAGAGATCCCGGGGTTCTTAATGAAAAACTGTTTTTT | CSARDPGVLNEKLFF | TRBJ1-4 | TRBV20-1 | NA | NA
TGTGCCATCAAGGGGGACAGGAGCTCTGGGGCCAACGTCCTGACTTTC | CAIKGDRSSGANVLTF | TRBJ2-6 | TRBV10-3 | many | TRBD1
TGCAGTGCCCCCGAAATGACAGGCTCCTACGAGCAGTACTTC | CSAPEMTGSYEQYF | TRBJ2-7 | TRBV20-1 | many | NA
TGTGCCAGCAGCGTTCGGGGGACAGATACGCAGTATTTT | CASSVRGTDTQYF | TRBJ2-3 | TRBV9 | many | NA
TGCAGCGCTAGCGGGGGGAGGAATGAGCAGTTCTTC | CSASGGRNEQFF | TRBJ2-1 | TRBV29-1 | few | TRBD2
TGTGCCAGCAGCTTATCCAGGGAAGAGACCCAGTACTTC | CASSLSREETQYF | TRBJ2-5 | TRBV7-2 | many | NA
TGCGCCAGCAGCTTGGAAGGGGGCAGGGAGCCCCAGCATTTT | CASSLEGGREPQHF | TRBJ1-5 | TRBV5-1 | NA | TRBD1
TGTGCCAGCAGCCAAGTGGGACTAGCAGATACGCAGTATTTT | CASSQVGLADTQYF | TRBJ2-3 | TRBV4-2 | many | TRBD2
TGCGCCAGCAGCCCAGACTTTACAGGGGGATTGGAGACCCAGTACTTC | CASSPDFTGGLETQYF | TRBJ2-5 | TRBV4-3 | few | TRBD1
TGTGCCAGCCCCCCAAAGGCCGGGGGCGCGGTGGGGTTTCAAGAGACCCAGTACTTC | CASPPKAGGAVGFQETQYF | TRBJ2-5 | TRBV28 | NA | NA
TGTGCCAGCTCCGGGACTAGCGGGAGCGCGGATGAGCAGTTCTTC | CASSGTSGSADEQFF | TRBJ2-1 | TRBV6-2/TRBV6-3 | few | TRBD2
TGTGCCAGCTCAGAGGCTAGCGGGAACAATGAGCAGTTCTTC | CASSEASGNNEQFF | TRBJ2-1 | TRBV18 | few | TRBD2
TGTGCCAGCAGCTTGGGGTCAACTGGGGACTATGGCTACACCTTC | CASSLGSTGDYGYTF | TRBJ1-2 | TRBV5-6 | NA | NA
TGCAGCGTTGAACACGAGGGACTCGAAGCTTTCTTT | CSVEHEGLEAFF | TRBJ1-1 | TRBV29-1 | NA | NA
TGTGCCAGCAGCACCAGAGGACTAGCGGGATACAATGAGCAGTTCTTC | CASSTRGLAGYNEQFF | TRBJ2-1 | TRBV7-4 | NA | TRBD2
TGCGCCAGCAGCCAAGATTGGGGGATAAGCTATGGCTACACCTTC | CASSQDWGISYGYTF | TRBJ1-2 | TRBV4-3 | once | NA
TGCGCCAGCAGCTTGGGGTCGACTAGCTCGAGTTACGAGCAGTACTTC | CASSLGSTSSSYEQYF | TRBJ2-7 | TRBV5-1 | many | TRBD2
TGTGCCGGCGGGCGACTGACCGCAGATACGCAGTATTTT | CAGGRLTADTQYF | TRBJ2-3 | TRBV6-5 | few | NA
TGTGCCATCAGTGAGGATGTAGCTAATGAAAAACTGTTTTTT | CAISEDVANEKLFF | TRBJ1-4 | TRBV10-3 | many | NA